This TCR beta chain was identified in a study of cytomegalovirus exposure and HLA in healthy donors. The germline V and J ends were trimmed by 2 bases and 8 bases, with 18 bases remaining between them. Germline V gene lookup returns CDR1 MNHEY and CDR2 SVGAGI. The CDR3 runs 15 residues. The study ran its PCR with 60 Vbeta and 13 Jbeta primers. Sequencing was performed with immunoSEQ multiplex PCR; in TCRdb, only in-frame clones are kept and a portion is missing. The data hold around 160,000 clones, with roughly 80% observed a single time. Regarding the study as a whole: An Asian-associated ancestry cluster reportedly showed fewer N-insertions than the approximately 700-donor mean in a later analysis.

As regards this clone: As yet, its antigen is unknown.

The sample comprised PBMCs. The rearrangement links TRBV6-5 to TRBJ1-2, with D perhaps matching TRBD1 (5 bases). This clonotype was obtained from a male donor in good health and CMV-seronegative. In DNA, the CDR3 is TGTGCCAGCAGTTACGATACCTGGTCGGGGGACGGCTACACCTTC. It specifies CASSYDTWSGDGYTF.